This TCR beta chain was captured by sequencing in a study of naive and memory T cell subsets. In its sample, this clonotype was seen a few times. Its cognate antigen is unknown. Whole-study results and caveats: Naive repertoires, especially CD8, held a few larger clonotypes, possibly memory cells re-expressing CD45RA.

There are 13 residues in the CDR3. The germline gives CDR1 DFQATT, CDR2 SNEGSKA (reference sequence). The trim removed 6 bases at V and 2 bases at J, leaving 4 bases unmatched. The beta constant-region primer was an equimolar mix of two oligonucleotides covering TRBC1 and TRBC2. Ligated cDNA was amplified by four rounds of PCR with nested alpha and beta constant-region primers and SP2. TCRdb fed the UMI-ligation and nested PCR reads into MiXCR, producing one record per CDR3 protein. The repertoire has approximately 150,000 distinct CDR3 sequences, roughly a fifth of them found once; the top ten carry around 0.63%.

The chain uses TRBV20-1 and TRBJ2-1; 7 bases agree with TRBD2. The receptor's source is a human donor in good health. Sequences were obtained from naive CD8+ T cells from blood. This CDR3 reads CSARGLPYNEQFF. CDR3 DNA sequence: TGCAGTGCCCGGGGACTACCCTACAATGAGCAGTTCTTC.